These T cell receptor beta chains were read from a single sample in a study of vaccination and CD4 T cells after COVID-19. These receptors lack a known antigen. TCRdb re-called the PCR reads through MiXCR, storing one row per CDR3 protein. The sample has about 19,000 distinct CDR3 sequences; around two fifths are singletons. Specimen: cultured CD4+ T cells from blood. These receptors originate from a human donor with COVID-19. CDR3s include the opening cysteine and the closing phenylalanine or tryptophan. The D gene is left open where the match is weak. Part of the rows lack a size; the others show once, few, many or a class for expanded clones.

j_call clone_size v_call d_call cdr3_nt cdr3_aa
TRBJ2-1 NA TRBV27 TRBD1 TGTGCCAGCTCTAGGGGGCCCTCCTCCTACAATGAGCAGTTCTTC CASSRGPSSYNEQFF
TRBJ1-1 few TRBV6-5 NA TGTGCCAGCAGTTCTCGCCGGGGTGAAGCTTTCTTT CASSSRRGEAFF
TRBJ1-6 few TRBV12-3/TRBV12-4 TRBD1 TGTGCCAGCAGGTTGACAGGGCTAGGTTTCACCCTCCACTTT CASRLTGLGFTLHF
TRBJ2-4 few TRBV2 NA TGTGCCAGCAGAACAACTGCGGCCGGGTTTCAGTACTTC CASRTTAAGFQYF
TRBJ1-2 NA TRBV25-1 NA TGTGCCAGCAGTGCCTTATATGGCTACACCTTC CASSALYGYTF
TRBJ1-2 few TRBV6-1 TRBD1 TGTGCCAGCAGTGAAGCAAGTGACAGGGTCTTGGCTGGCTATGGCTACACCTTC CASSEASDRVLAGYGYTF
TRBJ2-7 few TRBV19 NA TGTGCCAGTAGTAGTCGGGCATCCTCCTACGAGCAGTACTTC CASSSRASSYEQYF
TRBJ2-1 NA TRBV27 TRBD1 TGTGCCAGCAGTAAAACGGGACAGCCCCTTCCCGAGCAGTTCTTC CASSKTGQPLPEQFF
TRBJ1-2 NA TRBV11-3 NA TGTGCCAGCCCCCCCCTGGGAATCTTTAACTATGGCTACACCTTC CASPPLGIFNYGYTF
TRBJ1-5 NA TRBV28 NA TGTGCCAGCAGGACTCAGAATCAGGGCCATCAGCCCCAGCATTTT CASRTQNQGHQPQHF
TRBJ2-2 NA TRBV7-2 NA TGTGCCAGCAGCCCCCTCCAGGGAAGCACCGGGGAGCTGTTTTTT CASSPLQGSTGELFF
TRBJ1-3 few TRBV7-2 TRBD1 TGTGCCAGCAGCTATGGAGGACAGGGAATCGCTGGAAACACCATATATTTT CASSYGGQGIAGNTIYF
TRBJ2-5 NA TRBV24-1 NA TGTGCCACCAGTGATAGGTCGGACCAAGAGACCCAGTACTTC CATSDRSDQETQYF
TRBJ1-2 NA TRBV7-2 NA TGTGCCAGCAGCTTAGTCGGCAGGGCGACTGGCTACACCTTC CASSLVGRATGYTF
TRBJ2-3 NA TRBV6-1 TRBD1 TGTGCCAGCGGGACAGCGGCGGGTACGCAGTATTTT CASGTAAGTQYF
TRBJ2-1 NA TRBV6-5 NA TGTGCCAGCAGTTACTCGGGGGGGGCGAGGAATGAGCAGTTCTTC CASSYSGGARNEQFF
TRBJ1-5 few TRBV28 NA TGTGCCAGCACGGGAGGCAATCAGCCCCAGCATTTT CASTGGNQPQHF
TRBJ2-7 NA TRBV11-3 NA TGTGCCAGCAGCGCCCTGCCCGGGACGGGGAATTCCTACGAGCAGTACTTC CASSALPGTGNSYEQYF
TRBJ2-3 few TRBV1 NA TGCACCAGCAGCCAACCCTCAGGTCCCCGTAGCACAGATACGCAGTATTTT CTSSQPSGPRSTDTQYF
TRBJ1-2 NA TRBV12-3/TRBV12-4 NA TGTGCCAGCAGTTTTGACCGCATAGACCAATCAGGCTATGGCTACACCTTC CASSFDRIDQSGYGYTF
TRBJ2-4 NA TRBV12-3/TRBV12-4 NA TGTGCCAGCACCTCAATAGCCAAAAACATTCAGTACTTC CASTSIAKNIQYF
TRBJ1-6 NA TRBV30 NA TGTGCCTGCGGGCGAGCAACTGGGAATTCACCCCTCCACTTT CACGRATGNSPLHF
TRBJ1-5 few TRBV5-1 NA TGCGCCAGCAGCTTGGGTTTCGGGGGTAGCAATCAGCCCCAGCATTTT CASSLGFGGSNQPQHF
TRBJ1-5 few TRBV10-3 TRBD1 TGTGCCATCAGAGACAGGGGAGGTCAGCCCCAGCATTTT CAIRDRGGQPQHF
TRBJ1-2 few TRBV20-1 TRBD1 TGCAGTGCTAGAGATGGTGCAGGGGGCGAAAGGAATGGCTACACCTTC CSARDGAGGERNGYTF
TRBJ1-5 NA TRBV28 NA TGTGCCAGCAGTTTAGCAGGTTCTAATCAGCCCCAGCATTTT CASSLAGSNQPQHF
TRBJ2-1 NA TRBV7-2 NA TGTGCCAGCAGCTTCAGGAACGAGACTAGGACCTTTGAGCAGTTCTTC CASSFRNETRTFEQFF
TRBJ1-6 NA TRBV27 TRBD1 TGTGCCAGCAGTTTTTTCTTGGGACAGGGGAGCTCCTATAATTCACCCCTCCACTTT CASSFFLGQGSSYNSPLHF
TRBJ1-2 few TRBV28 TRBD1 TGTGCCAGCAGACCCGACAGGGCTGCTAACTATGGCTACACCTTC CASRPDRAANYGYTF